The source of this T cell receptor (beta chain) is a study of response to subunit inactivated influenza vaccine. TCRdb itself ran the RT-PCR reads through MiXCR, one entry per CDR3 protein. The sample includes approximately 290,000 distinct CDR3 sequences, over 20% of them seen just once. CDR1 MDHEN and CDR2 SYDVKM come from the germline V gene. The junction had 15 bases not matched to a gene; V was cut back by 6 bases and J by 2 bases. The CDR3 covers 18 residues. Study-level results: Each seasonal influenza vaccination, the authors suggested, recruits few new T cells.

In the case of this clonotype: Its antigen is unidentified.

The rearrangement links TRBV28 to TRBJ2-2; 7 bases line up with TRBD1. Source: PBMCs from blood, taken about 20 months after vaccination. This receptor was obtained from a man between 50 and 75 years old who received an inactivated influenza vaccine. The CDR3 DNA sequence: TGTGCCAGCAGACAGATTACAGGGGACAGATTTAACACCGGGGAGCTGTTTTTT. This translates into CASRQITGDRFNTGELFF.